This passage covers 27 T cell receptor beta chains from one sample sequenced in a study of shared clonotypes between healthy human individuals. Generated by immunoSEQ multiplex PCR, the TCRdb table keeps only in-frame clones and is missing some. The sample gives roughly 1 million clones, roughly 74% of which show up once; 0.4% to 0.55% is in the top ten. The sequencing input was memory CD4+ T cells from PBMCs. As to subset: CD45RA-negative fraction. These receptors were collected from a man between 18 and 29 years old in good health. Some clones in this sample may be carry-over from other donors' samples.

The genes are TRBV27 and TRBJ2-2, with 7 positions matching TRBD2. Germline V CDR1 and CDR2: MNHEY, SMNVEV (reference sequence). The V segment lost 6 bases and the J segment 6 bases; nucleotides outside the gene matches: 7. This CDR3 is built from 14 residues. CDR3: CASSPMGGAGELFF. CDR3 sequence (DNA): TGTGCCAGCAGCCCCATGGGAGGGGCCGGGGAGCTGTTTTTT.

The chain has TRBV6-5 and TRBJ1-2; D remains ambiguous. CDR1 MNHEY and CDR2 SVGAGI come from the germline V gene. CDR3 length: 15 amino acids. V was clipped by 0 bases and J by 8 bases, with 16 bases between them. The CDR3 region is CASSYSTGSTSGYTF. Written as DNA, the CDR3 is TGTGCCAGCAGTTACTCGACTGGCTCAACCTCAGGCTACACCTTC.

A word on this clone: The sample has other DNA sequences that encode this CDR3 too. The V and J genes are TRBV5-1 and TRBJ2-1; D ambiguous. The germline V gene has CDR1 SGHRS and CDR2 YFSETQ. CDR3 length equals 13 residues. V was shortened by 0 bases and J by 5 bases, with 6 bases between the two germline ends. The DNA of the CDR3 is TGCGCCAGCAGCTTGGGAAGGGACAATGAGCAGTTCTTC. The encoded protein is CASSLGRDNEQFF. The whole variable domain, filled in from reference TRBV5-1 and TRBJ2-1, reads KAGVTQTPRYLIKTRGQQVTLSCSPISGHRSVSWYQQTPGQGLQFLFEYFSETQRNKGNFPGRFSGRQFSNSRSEMNVSTLELGDSALYLCASSLGRDNEQFFGPGTRLTVL.

Comments on this clone: Other nucleotide sequences in the sample specify the same CDR3. The chain employs TRBV28 and TRBJ2-1, with 8 nucleotides matching TRBD2. This CDR3 has 14 residues. CDR1 and CDR2 from the germline V gene are MDHEN and SYDVKM. Trimming cost V 5 bases and J 1 base; bases outside gene matches: 1. The CDR3 nucleotides are TGTGCCAGCAGTACGGGGGGGTCCTACAATGAGCAGTTCTTC. It is translated as CASSTGGSYNEQFF.

Ten or more counts support this clone. This rearrangement joins TRBV2 to TRBJ2-7, with a possible D match to TRBD1 (5 bases). The ends were cut back, 1 base at V and 7 bases at J, with 11 bases in the middle. Germline lookup yields CDR1 SNHLY and CDR2 FYNNEI. CDR3 size: 13 residues. The CDR3 protein is CASSEVTDGEQYF. CDR3 nucleotides: TGTGCCAGCAGTGAAGTGACAGACGGGGAGCAGTACTTC.

The chain employs TRBV7-8 and TRBJ2-2, with D unresolved. Germline CDR1 SGHVS, CDR2 FQNEAQ. The CDR3 is 15 amino acids. The V end was cut by 1 base, the J end by 8 bases, with 14 bases between. CDR3 bases: TGTGCCAGCAGCTTAGAAGGCCTACCCGGGGGGGAGCTGTTTTTT. It encodes CASSLEGLPGGELFF.

V and J are TRBV5-1 and TRBJ1-3, with D uncertain. CDR3 length: 14 residues. From germline, CDR1 is SGHRS and CDR2 YFSETQ. Trimming pared 2 bases from V and 2 bases from J, leaving 8 bases between. The CDR3 DNA is TGCGCCAGCAGCTTCGGGGAGGCTGGAAACACCATATATTTT. This translates into CASSFGEAGNTIYF.

The chain links TRBV5-4 to TRBJ2-5; 7 bases match TRBD2. Germline V gene data show CDR1 as SGHNT and CDR2 as YYREEE (reference sequence). V was clipped by 4 bases and J by 4 bases; unmatched bases: 7. The CDR3 runs 14 residues. This CDR3 is CASSTDPGGETQYF. The CDR3 DNA reads as TGTGCCAGCAGCACGGATCCGGGGGGAGAGACCCAGTACTTC. The complete variable domain, with remaining parts taken from reference TRBV5-4 and TRBJ2-5, reads ETGVTQSPTHLIKTRGQQVTLRCSSQSGHNTVSWYQQALGQGPQFIFQYYREEENGRGNFPPRFSGLQFPNYSSELNVNALELDDSALYLCASSTDPGGETQYFGPGTRLLVL.

The V and J genes are TRBV18 and TRBJ2-5; TRBD2 might be the D (6 bases). Germline loops: CDR1 KGHSH, CDR2 LQKENI. The CDR3 length is 16 residues. Trimming cost V 0 bases and J 4 bases, with 15 bases left between them. CDR3 sequence: CASSPPGGGRGETQYF. CDR3 in DNA: TGTGCCAGCTCACCACCGGGGGGTGGTCGAGGAGAGACCCAGTACTTC.

This sequence joins TRBV29-1 and TRBJ2-1; 7 bases are a match to TRBD1. The V and J ends lost 5 bases and 0 bases, in that order; junction bases with no gene match: 19. CDR3 length: 19 residues. Germline assignment: CDR1 SQVTM and CDR2 ANQGSEA. The CDR3 DNA reads as TGCAGCGTTCGCACCTTGACCGGGACAGCCACGATCTCCTACAATGAGCAGTTCTTC. Protein product: CSVRTLTGTATISYNEQFF.

The chain combines TRBV5-1 with TRBJ2-1; possible D gene TRBD1, 8 bases. V lost 3 bases to trimming and J lost 0 bases, with 16 bases between them. In germline, CDR1 is SGHRS, CDR2 YFSETQ. The CDR3 loop spans 17 amino acids. The CDR3 region has the DNA TGCGCCAGCAGCTATTTACAGGGGGGGAGCTCCTACAATGAGCAGTTCTTC. This gives the protein CASSYLQGGSSYNEQFF.

J is TRBJ2-5 and V is TRBV7-9; D call uncertain. Trimming stripped 2 bases from V and 0 bases from J, with 7 bases between. This CDR3 comprises 14 residues. Looked up from germline, CDR1 is SEHNR and CDR2 is FQNEAQ (reference sequence). In DNA form, the CDR3 reads TGTGCCAGCAGCTTAACGCGGTACCAAGAGACCCAGTACTTC. It translates to CASSLTRYQETQYF.

V is TRBV7-8 and J is TRBJ2-7; D unresolved. Germline CDR1 reads SGHVS; CDR2 reads FQNEAQ. The germline V and J ends were trimmed by 2 bases and 1 base, with 6 bases remaining between them. The CDR3 totals 13 residues. The CDR3, as DNA: TGTGCCAGCAGCTTATGGGTGTCCTACGAGCAGTACTTC. Its translation: CASSLWVSYEQYF.

In its sample, this clone was seen a few times. The same CDR3 also results from other DNA sequences found in this sample. The chain is built from TRBV14 and TRBJ2-1; 10 positions match TRBD2. V was pared by 1 base and J by 5 bases, with 2 bases of the junction left unmatched. Germline CDR1 reads SGHDN; CDR2 reads FVKESK. The CDR3 contains 15 residues. The CDR3 DNA follows: TGTGCCAGCAGCCAAGGACTAGCGGGTAACAATGAGCAGTTCTTC. Its protein is CASSQGLAGNNEQFF.

The chain links TRBV5-1 to TRBJ1-4, with 7 nucleotides matching TRBD1. The ends lost 4 bases at V and 4 bases at J; junction bases unmatched: 10. The V gene's germline CDR1 is SGHRS and CDR2 YFSETQ. The CDR3 extends over 16 amino acids. CDR3 residues: CASSQTPGQINEKLFF. The DNA of the CDR3 is TGCGCCAGCAGCCAAACCCCGGGACAGATTAATGAAAAACTGTTTTTT.

This clone was seen a handful of times. This chain uses TRBV27 with TRBJ2-3, with TRBD1 matching 11 bases. The V and J ends lost 5 bases and 5 bases, in that order; junction bases with no gene match: 6. CDR1 and CDR2 (germline): MNHEY, SMNVEV (reference sequence). The CDR3 has 15 amino acids. CDR3 loop: CASSIGTGGKDTQYF. CDR3 bases: TGTGCCAGCAGTATCGGGACAGGGGGTAAAGATACGCAGTATTTT.

On this clone itself: The junction shows a germline mismatch at one end, possibly a read error. J is TRBJ1-2 and V is TRBV29-1; 9 nucleotides line up with TRBD1. This CDR3 is 10 amino acids long. Germline CDR1 reads SQVTM; CDR2 reads ANQGSEA. The CDR3 DNA reads as TGCAGCGTTGATGAGGGACAGGGTCCCTTC. Protein product: CSVDEGQGPF.

This clone was seen a few times. The V call is TRBV7-9, the J call TRBJ1-4; D perhaps matches TRBD1 (6 bases). V was cut by 2 bases and J by 5 bases, with 9 bases left in between. The CDR3 spans 14 residues. Germline lookup yields CDR1 SEHNR and CDR2 FQNEAQ (reference sequence). CDR3 DNA: TGTGCCAGCAGCTTACAGGGGTACAATGAAAAACTGTTTTTT. This encodes CASSLQGYNEKLFF.

The rearrangement links TRBV27 to TRBJ1-2; maybe TRBD1 (6 bases). V dropped 2 bases and J dropped 3 bases, with 10 bases sitting between them. Germline loops: CDR1 MNHEY, CDR2 SMNVEV (reference sequence). The CDR3 length is 14 residues. In nucleotides, the CDR3 is TGTGCCAGCAGTTTAATGGGGGCCGACTATGGCTACACCTTC. This sequence encodes CASSLMGADYGYTF.

In this sample, this clone turned up once. The chain carries TRBV9 and TRBJ1-3; the D gene is possibly TRBD1 (5 bases). CDR1 is SGDLS and CDR2 is YYNGEE in the germline V gene. The V end was cut by 0 bases, the J end by 0 bases, with 10 bases between. The CDR3 runs 16 residues. Here the CDR3 reads CASSVAGAVSGNTIYF. CDR3 DNA: TGTGCCAGCAGCGTAGCTGGGGCCGTCTCTGGAAACACCATATATTTT.

The rearrangement uses TRBV11-2 and TRBJ1-1; D gene ambiguous. The CDR3 is 13 amino acids. The V end was cut by 2 bases, the J end by 11 bases, with 15 bases between. CDR1 and CDR2 (germline): SGHAT, FQNNGV. The CDR3: CASSLSVGNLAFF. The CDR3 DNA reads TGTGCCAGCAGCTTATCTGTAGGGAACTTGGCTTTCTTT.

The chain employs TRBV11-2 and TRBJ2-6; 7 bases are a match to TRBD2. The V and J ends lost 1 base and 0 bases, in that order; junction bases with no gene match: 6. The CDR3 is made up of 18 amino acids. CDR1 is SGHAT, CDR2 FQNNGV, per germline. This CDR3 reads CASSLVWGGSSGANVLTF. The CDR3 coding sequence is TGTGCCAGCAGCTTAGTCTGGGGAGGGAGCTCTGGGGCCAACGTCCTGACTTTC. The full variable domain, rest sourced from reference TRBV11-2 and TRBJ2-6, is EAGVAQSPRYKIIEKRQSVAFWCNPISGHATLYWYQQILGQGPKLLIQFQNNGVVDDSQLPKDRFSAERLKGVDSTLKIQPAKLEDSAVYLCASSLVWGGSSGANVLTFGAGSRLTVL.

The rearrangement links TRBV28 to TRBJ1-2, with TRBD1 identical over 9 bases. CDR1 is MDHEN, CDR2 SYDVKM, per germline. The CDR3 runs to 15 residues. After removal of 6 bases from V and 7 bases from J, the junction contained 12 bases not matched to a gene. CDR3 in DNA: TGTGCCAGCAGCCGTGGGACAGGGAAATCGAGTGGCTACACCTTC. Amino acid sequence: CASSRGTGKSSGYTF.

The chain is built from TRBV7-8 and TRBJ1-1, with a possible D match to TRBD1 (5 bases). CDR1 and CDR2 from the germline V gene are SGHVS and FQNEAQ. V lost 8 bases to trimming and J lost 1 base, with 11 bases between them. This CDR3 is built from 13 residues. CDR3 protein: CASRRGPNTEAFF. DNA of the CDR3: TGTGCCAGCCGTCGGGGCCCGAACACTGAAGCTTTCTTT.

This rearrangement joins TRBV19 to TRBJ2-4; 7 bases are shared with TRBD2. Germline V gene data show CDR1 as LNHDA and CDR2 as SQIVND (reference sequence). The CDR3 runs to 14 residues. V trimming: 5 bases; J trimming: 4 bases; junction bases outside the gene matches: 5. The chain's CDR3 is CASSPAAGKNIQYF. CDR3 sequence (DNA): TGTGCCAGTAGTCCAGCAGCGGGGAAAAACATTCAGTACTTC.

The chain couples TRBV7-2 to TRBJ1-2, with TRBD1 matching over 9 bases. V shed 5 bases and J 3 bases; nucleotides not matched to a gene: 4. The CDR3 length is 14 residues. Germline V lookup: CDR1 SGHTA, CDR2 FQGNSA. DNA for the CDR3: TGTGCCAGCAGCACGGACAGGGGACACTATGGCTACACCTTC. Encoded protein: CASSTDRGHYGYTF. The variable domain in full, completed from reference TRBV7-2 and TRBJ1-2, reads GAGVSQSPSNKVTEKGKDVELRCDPISGHTALYWYRQSLGQGLEFLIYFQGNSAPDKSGLPSDRFSAERTGGSVSTLTIQRTQQEDSAVYLCASSTDRGHYGYTFGSGTRLTVV.

The V and J genes are TRBV30 and TRBJ2-7; 10 nucleotides align to TRBD2. V lost 2 bases, J lost 0 bases, and 1 base stayed unmatched. Germline-derived CDR1 and CDR2 are GTSNPN and SVGIG (reference sequence). CDR3 length: 14 amino acids. Here the CDR3 DNA reads TGTGCCTGGAGTTTAGCGGGAGGCTCCTACGAGCAGTACTTC. It yields the protein CAWSLAGGSYEQYF.